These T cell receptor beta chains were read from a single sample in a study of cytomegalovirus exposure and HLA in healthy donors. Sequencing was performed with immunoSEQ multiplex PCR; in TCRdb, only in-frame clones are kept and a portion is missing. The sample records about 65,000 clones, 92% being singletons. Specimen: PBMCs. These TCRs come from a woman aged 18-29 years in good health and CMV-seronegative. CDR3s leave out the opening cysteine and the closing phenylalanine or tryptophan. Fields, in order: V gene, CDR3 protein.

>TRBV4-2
ASSLMPHSEEEKLF
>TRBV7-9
ASSLAPADYRDTDTQY
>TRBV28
ASNVGGLGNEKLF
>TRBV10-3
AISENQGENTIY
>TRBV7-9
ASSFDSNTGELF
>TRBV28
ASSLIQGTKGYT
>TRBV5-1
ASSLEGQGLNEQF
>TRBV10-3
AISERAGGAHEQF
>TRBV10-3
ATLQGPMNTEAF
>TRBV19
ASSIEGARTDTQY
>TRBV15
ATSTTVTNEKLF
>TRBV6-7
ASSYWISGANTGELF
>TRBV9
ASSPRGPIGGDTQY
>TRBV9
ASSVVGQYNEQF
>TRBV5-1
ARLKPRVPGFNQPQH
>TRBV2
ASTSQDRGPAF
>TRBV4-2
ASSQEKSEQGEQF
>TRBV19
ASSGQRTDYGYT
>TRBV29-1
SVPRLDGDTEAF
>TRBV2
ASSETGALTDTQY
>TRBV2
ASSEEAFGEKLF
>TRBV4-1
ASSQRLAGANGELF
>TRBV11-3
ASSMGLAGVGRQF
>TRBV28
ASSTTGERLYGYT
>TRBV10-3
AISPGHSGNTIY
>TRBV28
ASSLGGALYEQY
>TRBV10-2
ASSDLAGRNEKLF
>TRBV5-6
ASSSGSSDTQY
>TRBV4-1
ASSRRAF
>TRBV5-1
ASTWGEEATQY
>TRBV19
ASRPSGNTEAF
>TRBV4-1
ASSQRTGSYEQY
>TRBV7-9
ASSFSGVDYEQY
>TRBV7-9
ASSSDSSGNTIY
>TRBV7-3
ASSRTGSGTQY